The entry below describes one TCR beta chain. Authors' data handling: Estimated nucleated cell counts came from reference gene primer amplification. TCRdb's table, derived via immunoSEQ multiplex PCR, lists solely in-frame clones and lacks some. V, J and clone size derive from that table, while D and trimming were established from the DNA sequence. The sample gives about 50,000 clones, around 83% of which show up once; 6% to 9% is in the top ten. This CDR3 spans 17 amino acids. V was shortened by 1 base and J by 4 bases, with 17 bases between the two germline ends. The germline V gene has CDR1 SGHTA and CDR2 FQGNSA. This specimen belongs to a study of blood T cell repertoires in COVID-19. Study in general: The United States, Italy and Spain provided the acute and convalescent COVID-19 samples. PBMCs, B-cell-depleted T cells, or T cells provided the cDNA or gDNA that made up the material.

The rearrangement links TRBV7-2 to TRBJ1-3; D gene ambiguous. The sequence was obtained from a human donor in a cohort sampled during active COVID-19. Input material: peripheral blood. CDR3 nucleotide sequence: TGTGCCAGCAGCTTAGAAATCGGAGGTCCCCCGGGAAACACCATATATTTT. Translating gives CASSLEIGGPPGNTIYF.